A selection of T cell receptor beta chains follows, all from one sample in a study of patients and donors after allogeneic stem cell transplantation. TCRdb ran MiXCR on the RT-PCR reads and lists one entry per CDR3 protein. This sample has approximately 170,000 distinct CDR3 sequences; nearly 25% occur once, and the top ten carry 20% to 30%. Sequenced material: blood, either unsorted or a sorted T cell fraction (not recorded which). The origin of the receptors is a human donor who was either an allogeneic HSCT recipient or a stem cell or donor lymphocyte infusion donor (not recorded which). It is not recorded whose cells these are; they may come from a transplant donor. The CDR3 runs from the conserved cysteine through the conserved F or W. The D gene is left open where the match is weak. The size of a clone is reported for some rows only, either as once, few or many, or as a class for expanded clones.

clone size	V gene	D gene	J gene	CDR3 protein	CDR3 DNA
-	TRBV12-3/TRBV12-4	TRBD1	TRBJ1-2	CASTTGQGDYGYTF	TGTGCCAGCACTACGGGACAGGGAGACTATGGCTACACCTTC
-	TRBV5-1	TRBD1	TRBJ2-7	CASSSGTGPEQYF	TGCGCCAGCAGCTCTGGGACAGGCCCCGAGCAGTACTTC
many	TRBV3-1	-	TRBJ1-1	CASSHRWTEAFF	TGTGCCAGCAGCCACCGGTGGACTGAAGCTTTCTTT
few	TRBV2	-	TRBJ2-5	CASSELLAVQETQYF	TGTGCCAGCAGTGAATTACTGGCCGTTCAAGAGACCCAGTACTTC
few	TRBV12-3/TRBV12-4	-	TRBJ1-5	CASKAGGRQPQHF	TGTGCCAGCAAAGCGGGGGGCAGACAGCCCCAGCATTTT
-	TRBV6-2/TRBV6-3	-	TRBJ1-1	CASSYKRGTTEAFF	TGTGCCAGCAGTTACAAAAGGGGTACGACTGAAGCTTTCTTT
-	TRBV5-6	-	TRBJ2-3	CASSLSGIRGTQYF	TGTGCCAGCAGCTTGTCAGGCATCAGAGGGACGCAGTATTTT
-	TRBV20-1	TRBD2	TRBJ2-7	CSARDAGLPYEQYF	TGCAGTGCTAGAGATGCGGGACTACCTTACGAGCAGTACTTC
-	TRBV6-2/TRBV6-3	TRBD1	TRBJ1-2	CASTPGQVNYGYTF	TGTGCCAGCACCCCGGGACAGGTGAACTATGGCTACACCTTC
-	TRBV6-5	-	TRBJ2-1	CASSYSHSYNEQFF	TGTGCCAGCAGTTACTCCCACAGCTACAATGAGCAGTTCTTC
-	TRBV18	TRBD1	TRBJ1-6	CASSPVDRAYSPLHF	TGTGCCAGCTCACCGGTGGACAGGGCATATTCACCCCTCCACTTT
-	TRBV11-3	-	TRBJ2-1	CASSPWDQGTTYNEQFF	TGTGCCAGCAGCCCGTGGGATCAGGGAACAACGTACAATGAGCAGTTCTTC
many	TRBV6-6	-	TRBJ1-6	CASSSQSSSPLHF	TGTGCCAGCAGTTCCCAGAGTAGTTCACCCCTCCACTTT
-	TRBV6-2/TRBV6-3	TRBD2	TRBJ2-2	CASSYLLAGENTGELFF	TGTGCCAGCAGTTACCTACTAGCGGGAGAAAACACCGGGGAGCTGTTTTTT
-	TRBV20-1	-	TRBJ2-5	CSAAGRTLKETQYF	TGCAGTGCCGCTGGACGTACCTTAAAAGAGACCCAGTACTTC
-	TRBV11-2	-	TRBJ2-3	CASSFGQFYSSTDTQYF	TGTGCCAGCAGCTTTGGACAGTTCTATTCTAGCACAGATACGCAGTATTTT
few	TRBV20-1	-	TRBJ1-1	CSATLDRNTEAFF	TGCAGTGCTACCTTAGACAGGAACACTGAAGCTTTCTTT
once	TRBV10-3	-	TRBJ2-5	CAISESKLSFLETQYF	TGTGCCATCAGTGAGTCGAAGCTTTCCTTTTTGGAGACCCAGTACTTC
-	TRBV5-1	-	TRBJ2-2	CASSLGHQDTGELFF	TGCGCCAGCAGCCTCGGTCACCAAGACACCGGGGAGCTGTTTTTT
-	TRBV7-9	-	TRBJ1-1	CASSLTSPCTEAFF	TGTGCCAGCAGTTTGACATCCCCGTGCACTGAAGCTTTCTTT
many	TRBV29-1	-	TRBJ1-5	CSVSTAGNQPQHF	TGCAGCGTTTCAACGGCGGGCAATCAGCCCCAGCATTTT
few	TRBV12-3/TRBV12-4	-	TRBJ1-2	CASSRIPNYGYTF	TGTGCCAGTTCCCGGATCCCTAACTATGGCTACACCTTC
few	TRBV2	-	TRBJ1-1	CASSDGAKAEAFF	TGTGCCAGCAGTGATGGGGCCAAAGCTGAAGCTTTCTTT
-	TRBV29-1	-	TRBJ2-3	CSLRDGRTDTQYF	TGCAGCCTTCGGGACGGACGCACAGATACGCAGTATTTT
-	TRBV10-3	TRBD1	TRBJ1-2	CAISESGTDGYTF	TGTGCCATCAGTGAGTCCGGGACAGATGGCTACACCTTC
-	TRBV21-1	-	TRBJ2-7	CASSKTRERAYEQYF	TGTGCCAGCAGCAAAACGAGGGAAAGGGCCTACGAGCAGTACTTC
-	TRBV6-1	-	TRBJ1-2	CASDSYGYTF	TGTGCCAGCGACAGCTATGGCTACACCTTC
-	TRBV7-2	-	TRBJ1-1	CASSLSYRVSDTEAFF	TGTGCCAGCAGCTTAAGTTATAGGGTGTCGGACACTGAAGCTTTCTTT
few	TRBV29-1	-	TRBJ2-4	CSVEGRLDHGLAKNIQYF	TGCAGCGTTGAAGGCCGGTTAGATCACGGGTTAGCCAAAAACATTCAGTACTTC
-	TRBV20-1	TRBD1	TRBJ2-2	CSASGQNSNTGELFF	TGCAGTGCGTCGGGACAGAACTCGAACACCGGGGAGCTGTTTTTT
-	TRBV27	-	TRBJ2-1	CASRIGGRGYYNEQFF	TGTGCCAGCAGAATTGGTGGCAGGGGATACTACAATGAGCAGTTCTTC
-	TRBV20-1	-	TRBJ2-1	CSARDGQGPYNEQFF	TGCAGTGCTAGGGACGGGCAGGGGCCCTACAATGAGCAGTTCTTC
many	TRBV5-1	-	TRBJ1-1	CASSLSRATEAFF	TGCGCCAGCAGCTTGAGCAGGGCCACTGAAGCTTTCTTT
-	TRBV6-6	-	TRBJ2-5	CASSYRSNSWETQYF	TGTGCCAGCAGTTACCGCAGTAACAGTTGGGAGACCCAGTACTTC
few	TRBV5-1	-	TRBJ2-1	CASSLYWGDEQFF	TGCGCCAGCAGCTTGTATTGGGGGGACGAGCAGTTCTTC
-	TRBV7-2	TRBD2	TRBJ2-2	CASSFSGRSGELFF	TGTGCCAGCAGCTTTAGCGGGAGGTCCGGGGAGCTGTTTTTT
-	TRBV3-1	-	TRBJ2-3	CASSQVSSGVPPVADTQYF	TGTGCCAGCAGCCAAGTCTCAAGCGGAGTCCCTCCGGTTGCAGATACGCAGTATTTT
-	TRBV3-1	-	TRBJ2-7	CASSQDFRGPSYEQYF	TGTGCCAGCAGCCAAGATTTTCGGGGACCCTCCTACGAGCAGTACTTC
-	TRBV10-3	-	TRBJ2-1	CAISASPPGSNEQFF	TGTGCCATCAGTGCAAGCCCCCCCGGGTCCAATGAGCAGTTCTTC
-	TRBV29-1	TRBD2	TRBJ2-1	CATARDYNNEQFF	TGCGCAACGGCCCGGGACTACAACAATGAGCAGTTCTTC
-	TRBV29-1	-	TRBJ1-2	CSVEDLDGANYGYTF	TGCAGCGTTGAAGATCTGGACGGAGCTAACTATGGCTACACCTTC
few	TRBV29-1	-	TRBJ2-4	CSTTGGVAKNIQYF	TGCAGCACCACAGGGGGGGTAGCCAAAAACATTCAGTACTTC
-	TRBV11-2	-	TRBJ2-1	CASSLDGAYEQFF	TGTGCCAGCAGCTTAGATGGGGCATATGAGCAGTTCTTC
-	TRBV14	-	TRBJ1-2	CASSHRDLEGYTF	TGTGCCAGCAGCCACCGGGACCTTGAGGGCTACACCTTC
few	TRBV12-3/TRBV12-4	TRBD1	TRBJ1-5	CASSFQGALNQPQHF	TGTGCCAGCAGTTTTCAGGGGGCCCTTAATCAGCCCCAGCATTTT
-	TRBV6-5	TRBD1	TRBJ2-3	CASSPGQGPYHTQYF	TGTGCCAGCAGCCCCGGACAGGGGCCATACCATACGCAGTATTTT